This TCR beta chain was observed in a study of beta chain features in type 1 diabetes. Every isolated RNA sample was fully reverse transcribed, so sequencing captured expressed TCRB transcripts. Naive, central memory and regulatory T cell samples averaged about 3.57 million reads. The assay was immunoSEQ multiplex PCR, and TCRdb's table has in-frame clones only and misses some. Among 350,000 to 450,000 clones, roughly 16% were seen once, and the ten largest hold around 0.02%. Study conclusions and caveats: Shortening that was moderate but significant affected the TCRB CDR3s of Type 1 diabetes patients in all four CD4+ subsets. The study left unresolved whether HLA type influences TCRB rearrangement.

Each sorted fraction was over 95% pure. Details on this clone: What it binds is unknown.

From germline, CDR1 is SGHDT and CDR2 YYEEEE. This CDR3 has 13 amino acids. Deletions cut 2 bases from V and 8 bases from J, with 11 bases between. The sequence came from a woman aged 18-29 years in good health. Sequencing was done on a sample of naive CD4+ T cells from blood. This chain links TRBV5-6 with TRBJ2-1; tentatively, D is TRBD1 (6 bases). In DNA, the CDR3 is TGTGCCAGCAGCTTTTCAGGGGTTGATGAGCAGTTCTTC. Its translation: CASSFSGVDEQFF.